The 13 T cell receptor beta chains presented below share a single source sample, sequenced in a study of T cell responses to AZD1222 COVID-19 vaccine. Clones were sequenced by immunoSEQ multiplex PCR, and TCRdb holds only the in-frame ones, with some missing. The sample has 25,000 to 35,000 clones, around 80% seen once; the top ten hold around 6.1%. This sample comprised peripheral blood, obtained on day 0 of AZD1222 vaccination. The receptors were gathered from an adult in good health.

The chain recombines TRBV7-2 with TRBJ1-6, with no clear D. This CDR3 is 13 amino acids long. Germline CDR1 SGHTA, CDR2 FQGNSA. V dropped 1 base and J dropped 8 bases, with 6 bases sitting between them. The CDR3, as DNA: TGTGCCAGCAGCTTAGAGTCGTATTCACCCCTCCACTTT. Translating gives CASSLESYSPLHF.

The gene calls are TRBV5-6 and TRBJ1-2; 10 positions match TRBD1. The ends lost 0 bases at V and 4 bases at J; junction bases unmatched: 3. This CDR3 spans 15 amino acids. The V gene's germline CDR1 is SGHDT and CDR2 YYEEEE. The CDR3 loop reads CASSLVGTGVYGYTF. The CDR3 DNA reads TGTGCCAGCAGCTTGGTAGGGACAGGGGTCTATGGCTACACCTTC.

This clone was counted a single time. The rearrangement links TRBV29-1 to TRBJ1-2; D not resolved. Per the germline V gene, CDR1 is SQVTM and CDR2 is ANQGSEA. Trimming pared 5 bases from V and 2 bases from J, leaving 15 bases between. The CDR3 totals 14 residues. CDR3 in DNA: TGCAGCGTTTTCGCCGATTCACCCAACTATGGCTACACCTTC. This codes for CSVFADSPNYGYTF.

The chain links TRBV4-3 to TRBJ2-2; 9 bases map to TRBD1. Trimming cost V 6 bases and J 3 bases; bases outside gene matches: 5. The CDR3 runs 15 residues. Germline V gene lookup returns CDR1 LGHNA and CDR2 YSLEER. The DNA for the CDR3 is TGCGCCAGCAGTCCGACAGGGGGGTACACCGGGGAGCTGTTTTTT. Translated: CASSPTGGYTGELFF.

The V call is TRBV30, the J call TRBJ1-1, with D hard to call. CDR1 and CDR2 from the germline V gene are GTSNPN and SVGIG (reference sequence). Trimming shortened V by 1 base and J by 7 bases, and 7 bases separated the two germline ends. The CDR3 totals 11 residues. CDR3 in DNA: TGTGCCTGGAGTGCACAGAGTGAAGCTTTCTTT. The encoded protein is CAWSAQSEAFF.

The chain employs TRBV12-3 or TRBV12-4 and TRBJ1-5; D is ambiguous. Trimming removed 7 bases at V and 1 base at J, with 5 bases between. The CDR3 extends over 12 amino acids. The CDR3 bases are TGTGCCAGCACCATGAGCAATCAGCCCCAGCATTTT. Translated, it gives CASTMSNQPQHF.

In the case of this clone: A much larger clone is a single base away; this may be a read error. The chain employs TRBV10-2 and TRBJ2-2, with TRBD1 matching 7 bases. The J segment lost 6 bases and the V segment lost 5 bases, leaving 0 bases of the junction unmatched. CDR3 length: 12 amino acids. Germline lookup yields CDR1 WSHSY and CDR2 SAAADI. CDR3 in DNA: TGCGCCAGCAGTCAGGGGGCCGGGGAGCTGTTTTTT. It encodes CASSQGAGELFF.

This clone came up once. This CDR3 reads CASGLQGPDTQYF. The CDR3 region has the DNA TGTGCTAGTGGTTTGCAGGGACCAGATACGCAGTATTTT. J is TRBJ2-3 and V is TRBV12-5, with D perhaps TRBD1 or TRBD2 (5 bases each). CDR1 and CDR2 (germline): LGHNT, FRNRAP. The CDR3 totals 13 residues. Trimming stripped 2 bases from V and 4 bases from J, with 7 bases between.

The chain combines TRBV6-5 with TRBJ2-7; D is perhaps TRBD1 or TRBD2 (5 bases each). CDR1 MNHEY and CDR2 SVGAGI come from the germline V gene. The CDR3 has 14 amino acids. Trimming took 5 bases from V and 5 from J, leaving 16 bases between them. The CDR3 sequence: CASSRTGTSNEQYF. For the CDR3, the DNA is TGTGCCAGCAGTAGAACCGGGACGTCCAACGAGCAGTACTTC.

A single count supports this clone. This chain links TRBV11-3 with TRBJ2-2; D gene ambiguous. Germline V CDR1 and CDR2: SGHNT, YENEEA. The germline V and J ends were trimmed by 1 base and 1 base, with 7 bases remaining between them. This CDR3 has 15 residues. The CDR3 DNA is TGTGCCAGCAGCTTAGTCTCCATGAACACCGGGGAGCTGTTTTTT. Amino acid sequence: CASSLVSMNTGELFF.

The chain uses TRBV5-6 and TRBJ2-5; D could derive from TRBD1 or TRBD2 (5 bases each). The CDR3 runs to 16 residues. The germline CDR1 and CDR2 sequences are SGHDT and YYEEEE. Between the trimmed V and J ends, which lost 3 bases and 3 bases, there was a span of 18 bases. The CDR3 nucleotides are TGTGCCAGCAGCTGGCTCTCCGGGACGGAGAAAGAGACCCAGTACTTC. This encodes CASSWLSGTEKETQYF. The whole variable domain, remainder taken from reference TRBV5-6 and TRBJ2-5, is DAGVTQSPTHLIKTRGQQVTLRCSPKSGHDTVSWYQQALGQGPQFIFQYYEEEERQRGNFPDRFSGHQFPNYSSELNVNALLLGDSALYLCASSWLSGTEKETQYFGPGTRLLVL.

J is TRBJ1-4 and V is TRBV2; D is possibly TRBD1 (5 bases). In germline, CDR1 is SNHLY, CDR2 FYNNEI. Trimming stripped 4 bases from V and 0 bases from J, with 15 bases between. The length of the CDR3 is 17 residues. The CDR3 reads CASSVAGGQATNEKLFF. CDR3 nucleotide sequence: TGTGCCAGCAGTGTGGCAGGCGGACAAGCAACTAATGAAAAACTGTTTTTT. The full variable domain, its missing parts supplied by reference TRBV2 and TRBJ1-4, is EPEVTQTPSHQVTQMGQEVILRCVPISNHLYFYWYRQILGQKVEFLVSFYNNEISEKSEIFDDQFSVERPDGSNFTLKIRSTKLEDSAMYFCASSVAGGQATNEKLFFGSGTQLSVL.

This clone was detected only a few times. This sequence joins TRBV2 and TRBJ1-4, with D possibly TRBD1 on 5 matching bases. Trimming took 8 bases from V and 12 from J, leaving 10 bases between them. Germline V gives CDR1 SNHLY, CDR2 FYNNEI. This CDR3 is 10 amino acids long. The CDR3 DNA is TGTGCCAGCGCAGGGTCGCAACTGTTTTTT. Protein: CASAGSQLFF.